This T cell receptor (beta chain) is drawn from a study of blood T cell dynamics during melanoma immunotherapy. Whole-study results and caveats: Clones driving repertoire changes may be melanoma-specific or general immune activation.

Clones were sequenced by immunoSEQ multiplex PCR, and TCRdb holds only the in-frame ones, with some missing. The sample lists about 9,600 clones, 89% occurring once. The sample's time point: pre-treatment baseline. Points on this clone: Its antigen is unknown.

This CDR3 has 14 amino acids. CDR1 and CDR2 (germline): SGHKS, YYEKEE (reference sequence). Trimming left V 1 base short and J 4 bases short, with 12 bases between. This specimen consisted of blood, obtained from a patient treated with checkpoint blockade. The genes are TRBV5-5 and TRBJ2-7; D is uncertain. This receptor was taken from a human donor with melanoma. The CDR3 nucleotides read TGTGCCAGCAGCTTGAGGTCCGAGTGGTACGAGCAGTACTTC. It encodes CASSLRSEWYEQYF.